The 27 T cell receptor beta chains presented below share a single source sample, sequenced in a study of blood T cell repertoires in COVID-19. Measured with immunoSEQ multiplex PCR; TCRdb has only the in-frame clones, and not every one. The sample lists under 250,000 clones; approximately 85% were seen once. Sequencing was carried out using peripheral blood. The receptors shown here come from a woman between 50 and 59 years old with active or convalescent COVID-19.

This clone was counted only a few times. The V gene is TRBV30, the J gene TRBJ2-7; 9 bases are shared with TRBD2. CDR1 is GTSNPN, CDR2 SVGIG, per germline (reference sequence). The CDR3 length is 12 residues. V lost 8 bases and J lost 3; bases outside the gene matches: 5. The CDR3 reads CALSGRYYEQYF. In DNA, the CDR3 is TGTGCCCTTAGCGGGAGATACTACGAGCAGTACTTC.

The chain employs TRBV6-5 and TRBJ1-5; no definite D call. V lost 2 bases, J lost 5 bases, and 7 bases lay in between. Germline CDR1 MNHEY, CDR2 SVGAGI. The CDR3 runs 13 residues. In DNA, the CDR3 is TGTGCCAGCAGTTACAGGAGGGATCAGCCCCAGCATTTT. This gives the protein CASSYRRDQPQHF.

J is TRBJ2-3 and V is TRBV2; D perhaps matches TRBD1 (5 bases). The CDR3 has 15 amino acids. Germline V gives CDR1 SNHLY, CDR2 FYNNEI. The V end lost 7 bases, the J end lost 1 base, and 15 bases lay between the germline ends. CDR3 sequence: CASKRLGDGTDTQYF. The CDR3 coding sequence is TGTGCCAGCAAGCGTTTAGGGGATGGCACAGATACGCAGTATTTT. The full variable domain, its missing parts supplied by reference TRBV2 and TRBJ2-3, is EPEVTQTPSHQVTQMGQEVILRCVPISNHLYFYWYRQILGQKVEFLVSFYNNEISEKSEIFDDQFSVERPDGSNFTLKIRSTKLEDSAMYFCASKRLGDGTDTQYFGPGTRLTVL.

This clone was detected only a few times. This sequence joins TRBV24-1 and TRBJ1-2; the match to TRBD1 covers 7 bases. Germline V gene sequence: CDR1 KGHDR, CDR2 SFDVKD. This CDR3 contains 13 residues. Trimming cost V 0 bases and J 8 bases; bases outside gene matches: 2. CDR3 coding DNA: TGTGCCACCAGTGATTTGAAGGGGGCCGGCTACACCTTC. It yields the protein CATSDLKGAGYTF.

V gene TRBV28 combines with J gene TRBJ1-5; D remains unclear. The CDR3 totals 14 residues. Per the germline V gene, CDR1 is MDHEN and CDR2 is SYDVKM. Trimming removed 5 bases from V and 0 bases from J, with 8 bases in between. CDR3 region: CASSLRDSNQPQHF. The CDR3 nucleotides read TGTGCCAGCAGTCTCCGGGATAGCAATCAGCCCCAGCATTTT.

V gene TRBV6-2 or TRBV6-3 combines with J gene TRBJ2-7; 7 bases match TRBD1. From germline, CDR1 is MNHEY and CDR2 SVGEGT. This CDR3 has 14 residues. The V segment lost 5 bases and the J segment 6 bases; nucleotides outside the gene matches: 10. In DNA, the CDR3 is TGTGCCAGCAGTCGCTCTGGACAGGTCGGCGAGCAGTACGTC. Its protein product is CASSRSGQVGEQYV.

The CDR3 protein is CASSPYRVRDEQFF. CDR3 in DNA: TGTGCCAGCTCACCGTACAGGGTAAGAGATGAGCAGTTCTTC. The rearrangement links TRBV18 to TRBJ2-1, with D tentatively TRBD1 (6 bases). The CDR3 has 14 amino acids. From germline, CDR1 is KGHSH and CDR2 LQKENI. V lost 3 bases, J lost 8 bases, and 14 bases lay in between.

The chain employs TRBV11-2 and TRBJ2-3; D is possibly TRBD1 (5 bases). Germline CDR1 is SGHAT and CDR2 is FQNNGV. This CDR3 spans 15 amino acids. V lost 5 bases and J 6 bases, leaving 18 bases between the germline ends. The chain's CDR3 is CASSPDSLTRDTQYF. CDR3 DNA sequence: TGTGCCAGCAGCCCAGACAGCCTCACCCGTGATACGCAGTATTTT. Full variable domain (remainder filled in from reference TRBV11-2 and TRBJ2-3): EAGVAQSPRYKIIEKRQSVAFWCNPISGHATLYWYQQILGQGPKLLIQFQNNGVVDDSQLPKDRFSAERLKGVDSTLKIQPAKLEDSAVYLCASSPDSLTRDTQYFGPGTRLTVL.

CDR3: CASGGRAGETQYF. CDR3 bases: TGCGCCAGCGGGGGGAGGGCCGGGGAGACCCAGTACTTC. The rearrangement links TRBV5-1 to TRBJ2-5; 7 bases line up with TRBD2. The length of the CDR3 is 13 residues. Trimming removed 7 bases from V and 5 bases from J; junction bases left unmatched: 8. CDR1 and CDR2 (germline): SGHRS, YFSETQ.

This chain links TRBV12-3 or TRBV12-4 with TRBJ2-2; D is unclear. Trimming stripped 5 bases from V and 9 bases from J, with 10 bases between. The CDR3 loop spans 12 amino acids. The CDR3 reads CASSPGLRELFF. In nucleotides, the CDR3 is TGTGCCAGCAGTCCGGGTCTCAGGGAGCTGTTTTTT.

The chain is built from TRBV14 and TRBJ1-2, with D tentatively TRBD1 (5 bases). There are 13 residues in the CDR3. Germline V lookup: CDR1 SGHDN, CDR2 FVKESK. Between the trimmed V and J ends, which lost 4 bases and 4 bases, there was a span of 10 bases. CDR3 in amino acids: CASSRQGTYGYTF. The CDR3, as DNA: TGTGCCAGCAGCCGCCAGGGTACCTATGGCTACACCTTC.

The chain combines TRBV3-1 (or the pseudogene TRBV3-2) with TRBJ2-1; TRBD2 might be the D (5 bases). The CDR3 runs to 16 residues. Germline V CDR1 and CDR2: LGHDT, YNNKEL (reference sequence). The germline V and J ends were trimmed by 1 base and 4 bases, with 14 bases remaining between them. CDR3: CASSQVGSGGYNEQFF. CDR3 in DNA: TGTGCCAGCAGCCAAGTTGGGAGCGGCGGTTACAATGAGCAGTTCTTC.

The CDR3 DNA follows: TGTGCCAGCAACCCTAGCGGTTCTTTCTACAATGAGCAGTTCTTC. Translated, it gives CASNPSGSFYNEQFF. The chain links TRBV14 to TRBJ2-1, with TRBD2 matching over 7 bases. The CDR3 covers 15 residues. Germline V gene data show CDR1 as SGHDN and CDR2 as FVKESK. Germline trimming cut 7 bases from V and 3 bases from J; bases unmatched to any gene: 9. Full variable domain (remainder filled in from reference TRBV14 and TRBJ2-1): EAGVTQFPSHSVIEKGQTVTLRCDPISGHDNLYWYRRVMGKEIKFLLHFVKESKQDESGMPNNRFLAERTGGTYSTLKVQPAELEDSGVYFCASNPSGSFYNEQFFGPGTRLTVL.

The V gene is TRBV5-4, the J gene TRBJ2-2; possibly TRBD2 for D (5 bases). Germline CDR1 and CDR2: SGHNT and YYREEE (reference sequence). This CDR3 has 15 residues. V lost 3 bases and J lost 5, with 14 bases in between. The CDR3 sequence: CASSSTAGVTGELFF. In DNA, the CDR3 is TGTGCCAGCAGCTCGACCGCCGGGGTGACCGGGGAGCTGTTTTTT.

Regarding this clone: Relative to the germline gene, one junction end is altered; a read error may explain this. This rearrangement joins TRBV25-1 to TRBJ1-5, with 7 bases aligning to TRBD1. CDR3 length equals 12 residues. Germline V gene sequence: CDR1 MGHDK, CDR2 SYGVNS. The CDR3 protein is CASSESWDSVRF. The DNA of the CDR3 is TGTGCCAGCAGTGAATCATGGGACAGCGTGAGGTTT.

J is TRBJ2-7 and V is TRBV28; D possibly corresponds to TRBD1 (6 bases). Germline values: CDR1 MDHEN, CDR2 SYDVKM. V gave up 5 bases and J gave up 5 bases, with 16 bases separating them. The CDR3 runs 14 residues. CDR3 in amino acids: CASSGAGAGNEQYV. DNA for the CDR3: TGTGCCAGCAGTGGGGCAGGGGCTGGGAACGAGCAGTACGTC.

The J gene is TRBJ2-7, the V gene TRBV5-1; 14 bases fit TRBD2. J gave up 5 bases and V 0 bases, and 7 bases lay outside the gene matches. Germline CDR1 and CDR2: SGHRS and YFSETQ. The CDR3 runs to 17 residues. DNA of the CDR3: TGCGCCAGCAGCTTGGGCGGGACTAGCGGGAGTTACGACGAGCAGTACTTC. It yields the protein CASSLGGTSGSYDEQYF. Together with reference TRBV5-1 and TRBJ2-7, the CDR3 gives the full variable domain: KAGVTQTPRYLIKTRGQQVTLSCSPISGHRSVSWYQQTPGQGLQFLFEYFSETQRNKGNFPGRFSGRQFSNSRSEMNVSTLELGDSALYLCASSLGGTSGSYDEQYFGPGTRLTVT.

The chain uses TRBV5-1 and TRBJ1-1, with D perhaps matching TRBD1 (6 bases). The CDR3 sequence is 14 residues long. Germline values: CDR1 SGHRS, CDR2 YFSETQ. Deletions cut 3 bases from V and 2 bases from J, with 11 bases between. The CDR3 reads CASSSWTENTEAFF. CDR3 bases: TGCGCCAGCAGCTCGTGGACAGAAAACACTGAAGCTTTCTTT.

V gene TRBV5-1 combines with J gene TRBJ2-3, with TRBD1 matching over 10 bases. J was trimmed by 1 base and V by 0 bases; bases with no gene match: 5. The CDR3 has 17 residues. CDR1 and CDR2 (germline): SGHRS, YFSETQ. The CDR3 region has the DNA TGCGCCAGCAGCTTGGGGTACGGGACAGGGGGCACAGATACGCAGTATTTT. Amino acids: CASSLGYGTGGTDTQYF.

The V call is TRBV11-1, the J call TRBJ2-1, with D unresolved. The germline V gene encodes CDR1 SGHAT and CDR2 FQDESV (reference sequence). The CDR3 consists of 12 residues. Trimming left V 5 bases short and J 10 bases short, with 12 bases between. The CDR3 region is CASSLTPREQFF. CDR3 nucleotides: TGTGCCAGCAGCCTGACTCCAAGGGAGCAGTTCTTC.

The chain joins TRBV28 to TRBJ2-1, with 13 bases identical to TRBD2. The CDR3 is 17 amino acids. V gave up 10 bases and J gave up 10 bases; unmatched junction bases: 19. Germline V CDR1 and CDR2: MDHEN, SYDVKM. For the CDR3, the DNA is TGTGCCATCCTCCAAAGGTGGGGGACTAGCGGGAAAGGGGAGCAGTTCTTC. Its protein is CAILQRWGTSGKGEQFF.

The V gene is TRBV5-8, the J gene TRBJ2-7; TRBD1 matches 8 bases. V trimming: 3 bases; J trimming: 0 bases; junction bases outside the gene matches: 8. There are 16 residues in the CDR3. CDR1 is SGHTS and CDR2 is YDEGEE in the germline V gene. Here the CDR3 reads CASSSSATGGSYEQYV. The CDR3 DNA sequence: TGTGCCAGCAGCTCGTCTGCTACAGGGGGCTCCTACGAGCAGTACGTC.

This clone occurred a few times. The rearrangement links TRBV5-1 to TRBJ2-5, with TRBD1 matching over 11 bases. Germline V gene lookup returns CDR1 SGHRS and CDR2 YFSETQ. V was pared by 4 bases and J by 5 bases, with 10 bases of the junction left unmatched. The CDR3 sequence is 16 residues long. The CDR3 is CASSAYRTGGFETQYF. The CDR3 DNA reads as TGCGCCAGCAGCGCCTATCGGACAGGGGGCTTTGAGACCCAGTACTTC.

The chain couples TRBV4-1 to TRBJ2-1; weak D call: TRBD2 (5 bases). With 4 bases removed from V and 6 bases from J, the gap between germline ends came to 10 bases. This CDR3 spans 13 amino acids. CDR1 and CDR2 (germline): MGHRA, YSYEKL. The CDR3 region has the DNA TGCGCCAGCAGCCGTCTAGCACTCAATGAGCAGTTCTTC. The encoded protein is CASSRLALNEQFF.

The chain links TRBV28 to TRBJ2-3; D uncertain. The CDR3 loop spans 15 amino acids. The germline gives CDR1 MDHEN, CDR2 SYDVKM. The V gene lost 3 bases and the J gene lost 0 bases, with 10 bases spanning the gap. CDR3 DNA sequence: TGTGCCAGCAGTTTGTATGCGGCTAGCACAGATACGCAGTATTTT. Protein product: CASSLYAASTDTQYF.

The sample holds a few counts of this clone. This chain connects TRBV7-3 to TRBJ1-3, with D maybe TRBD1 (5 bases). Germline V gene data show CDR1 as SGHTA and CDR2 as FQGTGA. CDR3 length: 13 residues. V lost 3 bases, J lost 2 bases, and 5 bases lay in between. CDR3 region: CASSLGPGNTIYF. Written as DNA, the CDR3 is TGTGCCAGCAGCTTGGGGCCTGGAAACACCATATATTTT.

CDR3 sequence: CASSSYGLAGGDTQYF. The CDR3, as DNA: TGTGCCAGCAGCTCCTATGGACTAGCGGGGGGTGATACGCAGTATTTT. The chain combines TRBV5-4 with TRBJ2-3; 14 nucleotides align to TRBD2. Looked up from germline, CDR1 is SGHNT and CDR2 is YYREEE (reference sequence). This CDR3 comprises 16 residues. The V and J ends lost 3 bases and 6 bases, in that order; junction bases with no gene match: 6.